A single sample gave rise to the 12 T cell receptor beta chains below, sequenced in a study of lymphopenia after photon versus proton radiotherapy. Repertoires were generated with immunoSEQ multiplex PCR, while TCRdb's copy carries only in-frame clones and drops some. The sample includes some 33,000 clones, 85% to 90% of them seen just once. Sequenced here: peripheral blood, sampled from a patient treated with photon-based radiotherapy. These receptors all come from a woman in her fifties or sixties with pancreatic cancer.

The CDR3 loop is CASSTTGNQPQHF. The CDR3 coding sequence is TGTGCCAGCAGCACGACAGGTAATCAGCCCCAGCATTTT. V is TRBV28 and J is TRBJ1-5, with D possibly TRBD1 on 6 matching bases. The CDR3 totals 13 residues. V lost 6 bases, J lost 4 bases, and 10 bases lay in between. Germline assignment: CDR1 MDHEN and CDR2 SYDVKM.

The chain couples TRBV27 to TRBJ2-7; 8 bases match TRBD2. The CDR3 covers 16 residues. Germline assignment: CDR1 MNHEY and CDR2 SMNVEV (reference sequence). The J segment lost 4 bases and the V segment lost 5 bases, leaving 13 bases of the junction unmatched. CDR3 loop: CASSPVGSGSVYEQYF. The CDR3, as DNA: TGTGCCAGCAGTCCGGTTGGAAGCGGGAGTGTATACGAGCAGTACTTC.

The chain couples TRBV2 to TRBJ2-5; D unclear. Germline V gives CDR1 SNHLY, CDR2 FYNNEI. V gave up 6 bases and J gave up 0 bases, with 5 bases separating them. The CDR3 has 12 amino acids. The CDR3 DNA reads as TGTGCCAGCAGGGCTAACCAAGAGACCCAGTACTTC. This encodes CASRANQETQYF.

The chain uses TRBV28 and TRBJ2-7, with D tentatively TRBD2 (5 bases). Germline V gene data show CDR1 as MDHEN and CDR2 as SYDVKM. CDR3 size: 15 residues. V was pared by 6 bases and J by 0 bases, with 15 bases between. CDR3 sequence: CASRPGIHVSYEQYF. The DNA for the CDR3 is TGTGCCAGCAGACCCGGGATTCATGTCTCCTACGAGCAGTACTTC. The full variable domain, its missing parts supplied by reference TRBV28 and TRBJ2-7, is DVKVTQSSRYLVKRTGEKVFLECVQDMDHENMFWYRQDPGLGLRLIYFSYDVKMKEKGDIPEGYSVSREKKERFSLILESASTNQTSMYLCASRPGIHVSYEQYFGPGTRLTVT.

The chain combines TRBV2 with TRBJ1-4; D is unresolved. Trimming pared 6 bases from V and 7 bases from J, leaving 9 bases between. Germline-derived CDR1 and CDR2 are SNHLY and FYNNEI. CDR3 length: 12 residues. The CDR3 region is CASRQTGEKLFF. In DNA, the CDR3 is TGTGCCAGCAGACAGACGGGTGAAAAACTGTTTTTT.

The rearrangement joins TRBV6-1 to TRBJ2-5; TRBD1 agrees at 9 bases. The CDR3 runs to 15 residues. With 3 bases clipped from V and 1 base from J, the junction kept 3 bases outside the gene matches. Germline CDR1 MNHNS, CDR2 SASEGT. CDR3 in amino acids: CASSDGQGPQETQYF. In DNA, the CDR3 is TGTGCCAGCAGTGATGGACAGGGGCCCCAAGAGACCCAGTACTTC.

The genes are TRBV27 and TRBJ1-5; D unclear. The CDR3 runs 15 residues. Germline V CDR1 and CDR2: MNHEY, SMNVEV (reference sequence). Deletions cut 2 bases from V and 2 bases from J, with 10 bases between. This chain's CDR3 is CASSLGQAGNQPQHF. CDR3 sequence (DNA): TGTGCCAGCAGTTTAGGGCAGGCCGGCAATCAGCCCCAGCATTTT.

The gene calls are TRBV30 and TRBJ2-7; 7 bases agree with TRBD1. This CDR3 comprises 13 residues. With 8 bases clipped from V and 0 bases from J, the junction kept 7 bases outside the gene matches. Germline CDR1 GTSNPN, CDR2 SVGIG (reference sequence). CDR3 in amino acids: CALRTGNSYEQYF. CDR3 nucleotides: TGTGCCCTCAGGACAGGAAACTCCTACGAGCAGTACTTC.

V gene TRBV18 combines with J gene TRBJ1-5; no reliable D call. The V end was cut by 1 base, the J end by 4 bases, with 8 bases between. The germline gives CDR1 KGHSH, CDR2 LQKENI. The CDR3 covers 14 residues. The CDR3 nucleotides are TGTGCCAGCTCACCACAAGGCCAAAATCAGCCCCAGCATTTT. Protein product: CASSPQGQNQPQHF.

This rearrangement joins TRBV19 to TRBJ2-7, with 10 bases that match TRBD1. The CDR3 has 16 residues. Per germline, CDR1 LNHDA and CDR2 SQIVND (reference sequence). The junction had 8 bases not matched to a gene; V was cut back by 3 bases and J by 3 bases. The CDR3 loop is CASSISKTGGNYEQYF. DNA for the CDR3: TGTGCCAGTAGTATCAGTAAGACAGGGGGCAACTACGAGCAGTACTTC.

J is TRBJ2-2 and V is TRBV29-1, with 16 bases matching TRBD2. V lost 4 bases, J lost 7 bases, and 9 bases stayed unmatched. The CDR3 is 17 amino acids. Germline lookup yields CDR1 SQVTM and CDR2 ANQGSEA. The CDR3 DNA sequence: TGCAGCGTTGCCGGGACTAGCGGGAGGGCCCAGGGCGGGGAGCTGTTTTTT. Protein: CSVAGTSGRAQGGELFF.

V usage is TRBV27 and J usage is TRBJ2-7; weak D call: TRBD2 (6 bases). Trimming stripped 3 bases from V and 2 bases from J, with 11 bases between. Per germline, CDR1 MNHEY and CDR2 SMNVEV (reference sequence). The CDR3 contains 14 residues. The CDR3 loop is CASSFGDSAYEQYF. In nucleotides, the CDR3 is TGTGCCAGCAGTTTTGGGGACTCGGCCTACGAGCAGTACTTC.